A single T cell receptor beta chain is shown here with its context. It was locally advanced or metastatic urothelial carcinoma that patients had. This CDR3 spans 15 amino acids. Germline CDR1 LNHDA, CDR2 SQIVND (reference sequence). With V trimmed by 9 bases and J by 3 bases, 8 bases remained unmatched. Repertoires were generated with immunoSEQ multiplex PCR, while TCRdb's copy carries only in-frame clones and drops some. The sample contains about 74,000 clones, around four fifths of which appear only once. The sample belongs to a study of PD-L1 blockade in urothelial cancer. The chain carries TRBV19 and TRBJ1-5, with 10 positions matching TRBD1. The TCR originated in a man between 65 and 79 years old with urothelial cancer. The sample here was PBMCs, taken around atezolizumab (anti-PD-L1) treatment. The CDR3 DNA reads TGTGCCAGCAGCTCCGGGACAGGGGTCAATCAGCCCCAGCATTTT. Its protein product is CASSSGTGVNQPQHF.